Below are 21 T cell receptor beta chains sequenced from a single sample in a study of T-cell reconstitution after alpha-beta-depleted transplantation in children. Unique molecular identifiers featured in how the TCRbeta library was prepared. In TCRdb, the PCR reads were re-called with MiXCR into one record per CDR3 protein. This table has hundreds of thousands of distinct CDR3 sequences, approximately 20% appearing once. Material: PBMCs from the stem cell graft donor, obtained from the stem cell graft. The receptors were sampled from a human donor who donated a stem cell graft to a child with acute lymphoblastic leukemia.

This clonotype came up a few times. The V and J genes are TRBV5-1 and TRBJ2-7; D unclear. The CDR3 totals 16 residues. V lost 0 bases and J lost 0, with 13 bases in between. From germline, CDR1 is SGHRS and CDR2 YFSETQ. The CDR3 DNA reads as TGCGCCAGCAGCTTGGGGACGGCCCGCGTCTCCTACGAGCAGTACTTC. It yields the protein CASSLGTARVSYEQYF.

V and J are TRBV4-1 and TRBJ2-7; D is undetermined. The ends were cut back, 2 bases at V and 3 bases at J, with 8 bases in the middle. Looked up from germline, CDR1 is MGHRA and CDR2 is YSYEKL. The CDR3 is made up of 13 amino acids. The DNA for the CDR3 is TGCGCCAGCAGCCAAACTCGAAGCTACGAGCAGTACTTC. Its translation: CASSQTRSYEQYF.

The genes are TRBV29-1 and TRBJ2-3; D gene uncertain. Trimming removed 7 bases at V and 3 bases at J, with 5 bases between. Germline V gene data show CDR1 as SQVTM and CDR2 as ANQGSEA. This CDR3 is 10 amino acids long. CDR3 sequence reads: CSAWTDTQYF. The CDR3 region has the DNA TGCAGCGCGTGGACAGATACGCAGTATTTT.

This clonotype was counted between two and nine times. The CDR3 sequence is CSARVPGQGTYEQYF. CDR3 nucleotide sequence: TGCAGTGCTAGAGTCCCCGGGCAGGGTACCTACGAGCAGTACTTC. This rearrangement joins TRBV20-1 to TRBJ2-7; weak D call: TRBD1 (5 bases). The CDR3 consists of 15 residues. Germline V lookup: CDR1 DFQATT, CDR2 SNEGSKA (reference sequence). With 1 base removed from V and 2 bases from J, the gap between germline ends came to 15 bases.

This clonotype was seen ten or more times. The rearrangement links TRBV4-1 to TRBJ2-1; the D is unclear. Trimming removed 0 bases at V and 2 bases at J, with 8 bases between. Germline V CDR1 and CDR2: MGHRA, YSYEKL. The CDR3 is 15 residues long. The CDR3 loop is CASSQDSGAYNEQFF. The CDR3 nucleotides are TGCGCCAGCAGCCAAGATTCTGGCGCCTACAATGAGCAGTTCTTC.

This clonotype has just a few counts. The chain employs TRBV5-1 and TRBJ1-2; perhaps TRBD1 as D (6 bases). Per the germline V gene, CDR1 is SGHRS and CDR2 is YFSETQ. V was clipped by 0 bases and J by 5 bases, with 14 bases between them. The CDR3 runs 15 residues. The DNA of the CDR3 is TGCGCCAGCAGCTTGGAAGGACAGATCGGGTATGGCTACACCTTC. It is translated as CASSLEGQIGYGYTF.

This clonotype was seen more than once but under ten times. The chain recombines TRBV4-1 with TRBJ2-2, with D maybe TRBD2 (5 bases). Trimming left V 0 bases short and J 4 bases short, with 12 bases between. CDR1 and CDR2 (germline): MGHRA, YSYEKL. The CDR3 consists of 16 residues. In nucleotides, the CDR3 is TGCGCCAGCAGCCAAGATCGGGGTCTGCCCACCGGGGAGCTGTTTTTT. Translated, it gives CASSQDRGLPTGELFF.

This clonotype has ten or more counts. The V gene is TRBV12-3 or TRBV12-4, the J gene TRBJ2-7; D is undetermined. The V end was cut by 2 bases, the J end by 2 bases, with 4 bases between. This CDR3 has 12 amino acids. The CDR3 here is CASSLQPYEQYF. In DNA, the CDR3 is TGTGCCAGCAGTTTACAGCCCTACGAGCAGTACTTC.

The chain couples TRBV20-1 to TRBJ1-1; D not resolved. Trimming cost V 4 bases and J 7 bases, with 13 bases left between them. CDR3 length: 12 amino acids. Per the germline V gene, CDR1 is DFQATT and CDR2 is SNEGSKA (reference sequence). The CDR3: CSATLGQVEAFF. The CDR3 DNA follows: TGCAGTGCTACCCTAGGTCAGGTTGAAGCTTTCTTT.

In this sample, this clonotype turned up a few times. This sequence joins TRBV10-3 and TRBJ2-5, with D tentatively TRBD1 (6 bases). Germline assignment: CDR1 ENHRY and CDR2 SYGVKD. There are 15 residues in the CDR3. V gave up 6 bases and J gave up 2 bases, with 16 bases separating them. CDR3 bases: TGTGCCATCAGAAACAGGGCCGGCGTTCAAGAGACCCAGTACTTC. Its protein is CAIRNRAGVQETQYF.

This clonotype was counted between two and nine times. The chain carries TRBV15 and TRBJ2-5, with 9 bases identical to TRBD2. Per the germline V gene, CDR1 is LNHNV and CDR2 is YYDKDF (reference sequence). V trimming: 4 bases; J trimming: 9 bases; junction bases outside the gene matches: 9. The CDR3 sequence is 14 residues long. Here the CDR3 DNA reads TGTGCCACCAGCACCTTGGCTAGCGGGATCGCCCAGTACTTC. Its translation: CATSTLASGIAQYF.

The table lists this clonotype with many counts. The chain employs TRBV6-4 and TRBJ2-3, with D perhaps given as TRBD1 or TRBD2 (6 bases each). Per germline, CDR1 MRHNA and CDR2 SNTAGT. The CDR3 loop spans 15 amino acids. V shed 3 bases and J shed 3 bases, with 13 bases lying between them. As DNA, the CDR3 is TGTGCCAGCAGTGATAGGGGGGAGCCGACAGATACGCAGTATTTT. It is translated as CASSDRGEPTDTQYF.

CDR3 protein: CASSSSGSVFHTYNEQFF. In DNA form, the CDR3 reads TGTGCCAGCAGTTCTAGCGGGAGCGTTTTCCACACTTACAATGAGCAGTTCTTC. This rearrangement joins TRBV27 to TRBJ2-1; 10 nucleotides match TRBD2. Per germline, CDR1 MNHEY and CDR2 SMNVEV (reference sequence). Trimming took 4 bases from V and 4 from J; bases not matched to a gene: 13. The CDR3 sequence is 18 residues long.

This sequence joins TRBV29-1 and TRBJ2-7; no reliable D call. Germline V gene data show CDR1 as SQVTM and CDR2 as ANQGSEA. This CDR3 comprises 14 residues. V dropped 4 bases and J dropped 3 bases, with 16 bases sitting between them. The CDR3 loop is CSVGAPRSIYEQYF. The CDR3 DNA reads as TGCAGCGTTGGGGCTCCCAGGTCCATCTACGAGCAGTACTTC.

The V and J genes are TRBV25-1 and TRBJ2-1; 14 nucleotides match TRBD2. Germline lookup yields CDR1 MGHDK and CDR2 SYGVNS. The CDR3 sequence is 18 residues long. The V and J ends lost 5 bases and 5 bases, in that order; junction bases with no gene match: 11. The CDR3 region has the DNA TGTGCCAGCAGTAAGGGGACTAGCGGGAGACTGGTCCACAATGAGCAGTTCTTC. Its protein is CASSKGTSGRLVHNEQFF.

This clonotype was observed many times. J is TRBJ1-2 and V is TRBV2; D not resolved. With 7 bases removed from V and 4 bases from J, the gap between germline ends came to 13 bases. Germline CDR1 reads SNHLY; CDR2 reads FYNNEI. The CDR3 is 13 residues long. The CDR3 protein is CASIPRVTYGYTF. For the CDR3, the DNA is TGTGCCAGCATACCCCGGGTGACCTATGGCTACACCTTC.

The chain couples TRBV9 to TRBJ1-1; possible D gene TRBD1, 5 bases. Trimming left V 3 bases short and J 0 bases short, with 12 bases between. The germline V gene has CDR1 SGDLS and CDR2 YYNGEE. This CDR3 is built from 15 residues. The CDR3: CASSGDRDVNTEAFF. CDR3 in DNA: TGTGCCAGCAGCGGTGACCGGGACGTGAACACTGAAGCTTTCTTT.

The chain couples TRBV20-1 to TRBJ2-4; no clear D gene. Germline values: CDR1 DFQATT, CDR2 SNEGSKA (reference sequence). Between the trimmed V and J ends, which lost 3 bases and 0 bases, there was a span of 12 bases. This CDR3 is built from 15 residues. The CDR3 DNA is TGCAGTGCTAGGCCCCAGTTCCTAGCCAAAAACATTCAGTACTTC. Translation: CSARPQFLAKNIQYF.

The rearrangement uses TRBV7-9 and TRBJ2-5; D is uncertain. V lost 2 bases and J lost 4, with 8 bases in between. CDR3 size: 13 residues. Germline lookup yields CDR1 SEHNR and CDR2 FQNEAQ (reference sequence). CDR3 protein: CASSLRLIETQYF. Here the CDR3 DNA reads TGTGCCAGCAGCTTACGTTTGATAGAGACCCAGTACTTC.

CDR3 nucleotide sequence: TGTGCCAGCAGTGAAGGGGGAAGCCTCTCCTACGAGCAGTACTTC. Protein sequence: CASSEGGSLSYEQYF. J is TRBJ2-7 and V is TRBV6-1, with unresolved D. The CDR3 covers 15 residues. CDR1 MNHNS and CDR2 SASEGT come from the germline V gene. V was clipped by 1 base and J by 0 bases, with 10 bases between them.

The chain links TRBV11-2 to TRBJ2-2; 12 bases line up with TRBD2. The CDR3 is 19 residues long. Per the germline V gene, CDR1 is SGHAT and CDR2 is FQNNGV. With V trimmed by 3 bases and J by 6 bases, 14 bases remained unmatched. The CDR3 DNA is TGTGCCAGCAGCTTCTTTTTGCTCAAGACTAGCGGGAGACCCGGGGAGCTGTTTTTT. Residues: CASSFFLLKTSGRPGELFF.